Described below is a single TCR beta chain sequence and its context. Its specificity is not known. These data originate in a study of T cell responses to AZD1222 COVID-19 vaccine. Study outcomes and limitations: Two AZD1222 doses significantly raised spike-specific TCR breadth and depth over controls.

Germline V lookup: CDR1 SGHRS, CDR2 YFSETQ. V was clipped by 3 bases and J by 1 base, with 11 bases between them. This CDR3 has 15 residues. Data came from immunoSEQ multiplex PCR; TCRdb stores just in-frame clones and leaves some out. The sample yields 80,000 or so clones, less than 95% seen once. Sequencing was performed on peripheral blood, taken 28 days after the second AZD1222 dose. This rearrangement joins TRBV5-1 to TRBJ1-5; D possibly corresponds to TRBD1 (6 bases). This sequence originates from an adult who received the AZD1222 COVID-19 vaccine. CDR3 sequence (DNA): TGCGCCAGCAGCTCAAGAGACAGGAGCAATCAGCCCCAGCATTTT. Amino acid sequence: CASSSRDRSNQPQHF.